Below are 24 T cell receptor beta chains sequenced from a single sample in a study of cytomegalovirus exposure and HLA in healthy donors. PCR primers comprised 60 Vbeta and 13 Jbeta primers. Generated by immunoSEQ multiplex PCR, the TCRdb table keeps only in-frame clones and is missing some. The repertoire holds some 100,000 clones, 75% to 85% seen once, with more than 3% in the top ten. What was sequenced was PBMCs. These receptors were taken from a woman between 50 and 59 years old in good health and CMV-seropositive.

V gene TRBV5-1 combines with J gene TRBJ1-3; no clear D. This CDR3 has 17 residues. Germline CDR1 reads SGHRS; CDR2 reads YFSETQ. The V gene lost 2 bases and the J gene lost 0 bases, with 15 bases spanning the gap. This CDR3 is CASSLGPDASSGNTIYF. In nucleotides, the CDR3 is TGCGCCAGCAGCTTAGGCCCGGATGCTAGCTCTGGAAACACCATATATTTT.

The J gene is TRBJ2-1, the V gene TRBV7-9; 15 nucleotides agree with TRBD2. Looked up from germline, CDR1 is SEHNR and CDR2 is FQNEAQ (reference sequence). The CDR3 is 18 amino acids. V gave up 5 bases and J gave up 4 bases; unmatched junction bases: 9. CDR3 in DNA: TGTGCCAGCAGCCTCGGACTAGCGGGAGGGCCGGGGTACAATGAGCAGTTCTTC. Translation gives CASSLGLAGGPGYNEQFF.

This chain joins TRBV13 and TRBJ2-4, with TRBD2 matching over 15 bases. The CDR3 is made up of 19 amino acids. The junction had 9 bases not matched to a gene; V was cut back by 6 bases and J by 0 bases. Germline-derived CDR1 and CDR2 are PRHDT and FYEKMQ (reference sequence). This CDR3 is CASSFGLAGGTIAKNIQYF. The DNA of the CDR3 is TGTGCCAGCAGTTTCGGACTAGCGGGGGGGACCATAGCCAAAAACATTCAGTACTTC.

This chain uses TRBV15 with TRBJ2-1; TRBD1 matches 9 bases. The CDR3 totals 16 residues. Trimming took 1 base from V and 4 from J; bases not matched to a gene: 5. Germline V CDR1 and CDR2: LNHNV, YYDKDF (reference sequence). The chain's CDR3 is CATSRVGQGDYNEQFF. The CDR3 coding sequence is TGTGCCACCAGCAGAGTGGGACAGGGAGATTACAATGAGCAGTTCTTC.

In DNA, the CDR3 is TGTGCCAGCTCACCTGGGCAGGGTGTGGGTGAGCAGTACTTC. This gives the protein CASSPGQGVGEQYF. The chain carries TRBV18 and TRBJ2-7; D possibly corresponds to TRBD1 (5 bases). Trimming removed 3 bases at V and 7 bases at J, with 16 bases between. Germline lookup yields CDR1 KGHSH and CDR2 LQKENI. The CDR3 is 14 residues long.

CDR3 residues: CASSSKGAPIYEQYF. The CDR3 DNA is TGTGCCAGCAGCTCCAAGGGGGCCCCTATCTACGAGCAGTACTTC. The chain couples TRBV7-9 to TRBJ2-7; 7 nucleotides align to TRBD1. The CDR3 sequence is 15 residues long. J gave up 3 bases and V 4 bases, and 9 bases lay outside the gene matches. Germline V CDR1 and CDR2: SEHNR, FQNEAQ (reference sequence).

Here the CDR3 reads CASSSLGRRGSHGYTF. The CDR3 bases are TGTGCCAGCAGCAGCCTGGGAAGGAGGGGTTCCCATGGCTACACCTTC. The chain combines TRBV11-2 with TRBJ1-2; perhaps TRBD1 as D (5 bases). The CDR3 totals 16 residues. Germline V lookup: CDR1 SGHAT, CDR2 FQNNGV. V lost 5 bases and J 6 bases, leaving 22 bases between the germline ends.

This clone was detected a few times. This chain connects TRBV30 to TRBJ1-2; 7 positions agree with TRBD1. The CDR3 loop spans 13 amino acids. Germline V gives CDR1 GTSNPN, CDR2 SVGIG (reference sequence). Trimming took 8 bases from V and 8 from J; bases not matched to a gene: 14. The CDR3 DNA sequence: TGTGCCCAGGGAATAGGGGGCGCCTCCGGCTACACCTTC. Translation: CAQGIGGASGYTF. Complete variable domain (other parts from reference TRBV30 and TRBJ1-2): SQTIHQWPATLVQPVGSPLSLECTVEGTSNPNLYWYRQAAGRGLQLLFYSVGIGQISSEVPQNLSASRPQDRQFILSSKKLLLSDSGFYLCAQGIGGASGYTFGSGTRLTVV.

This clone has just one count. The CDR3 DNA reads TGTGCCAGCAGCCACGCGAGGGCAGGCTCGGAGACCCAGTACTTC. Translated: CASSHARAGSETQYF. V gene TRBV5-5 combines with J gene TRBJ2-5; a possible D gene is TRBD2 (5 bases). Germline lookup yields CDR1 SGHKS and CDR2 YYEKEE (reference sequence). The CDR3 spans 15 residues. Deletions cut 4 bases from V and 5 bases from J, with 18 bases between.

The sample holds many counts of this clone. The CDR3 protein is CASSQLVGGDRVYEQYF. For the CDR3, the DNA is TGCGCCAGCAGCCAGTTAGTGGGGGGGGACAGGGTCTACGAGCAGTACTTC. This chain connects TRBV4-1 to TRBJ2-7; 9 bases are shared with TRBD1. V gave up 3 bases and J gave up 3 bases; unmatched junction bases: 12. CDR3 length: 17 residues. The germline V gene has CDR1 MGHRA and CDR2 YSYEKL.

The chain recombines TRBV6-1 with TRBJ2-7, with unresolved D. The CDR3 is made up of 13 amino acids. The V end was cut by 1 base, the J end by 2 bases, with 6 bases between. CDR1 and CDR2 (germline): MNHNS, SASEGT. The CDR3 nucleotides are TGTGCCAGCAGTGAAGTTGGCCCCTACGAGCAGTACTTC. Encoded protein: CASSEVGPYEQYF.

The CDR3 region is CAWAIGGARGYTF. CDR3 DNA: TGTGCCTGGGCTATAGGGGGGGCGCGGGGCTACACCTTC. The rearrangement joins TRBV30 to TRBJ1-2; D may be TRBD1 (6 bases). The CDR3 is 13 amino acids. The germline V gene has CDR1 GTSNPN and CDR2 SVGIG (reference sequence). V lost 5 bases to trimming and J lost 8 bases, with 18 bases between them.

The rearrangement links TRBV19 to TRBJ2-1, with 8 nucleotides matching TRBD2. Germline loops: CDR1 LNHDA, CDR2 SQIVND (reference sequence). The CDR3 spans 15 residues. The trim removed 2 bases at V and 7 bases at J, leaving 7 bases unmatched. DNA of the CDR3: TGTGCCAGTAGTATAAAGAGCGGGAGCGGAAATGAGCAGTTCTTC. It is translated as CASSIKSGSGNEQFF.

V gene TRBV18 combines with J gene TRBJ1-6; D is perhaps TRBD1 (6 bases). Trimming removed 0 bases at V and 11 bases at J, with 11 bases between. This CDR3 is built from 14 residues. The germline CDR1 and CDR2 sequences are KGHSH and LQKENI. The CDR3 sequence: CASSPPGQSPPLHF. In nucleotides, the CDR3 is TGTGCCAGCTCACCACCTGGACAGAGCCCACCCCTCCACTTT.

J is TRBJ2-5 and V is TRBV11-3; 9 bases agree with TRBD1. CDR3 length equals 14 residues. CDR1 and CDR2 from the germline V gene are SGHNT and YENEEA. V was pared by 4 bases and J by 2 bases, with 2 bases of the junction left unmatched. The CDR3 bases are TGTGCCAGCAGCTCGGGACAGGGTCAAGAGACCCAGTACTTC. Translated: CASSSGQGQETQYF.

The CDR3 bases are TGTGCCAGCAGTGGGTGGCAGGGATCAGATACGCAGTATTTT. Its translation is CASSGWQGSDTQYF. The rearrangement joins TRBV6-1 to TRBJ2-3; TRBD1 is a possible D gene (5 bases). Per the germline V gene, CDR1 is MNHNS and CDR2 is SASEGT. The CDR3 length is 14 residues. V gave up 4 bases and J gave up 4 bases, with 12 bases separating them.

The genes are TRBV29-1 and TRBJ2-3; D may be TRBD1 (6 bases). CDR1 and CDR2 (germline): SQVTM, ANQGSEA. The length of the CDR3 is 15 residues. Trimming pared 6 bases from V and 2 bases from J, leaving 18 bases between. CDR3 coding DNA: TGCAGCGTCTCTCAACAGGGCTCCCCCACAGATACGCAGTATTTT. Translating it yields CSVSQQGSPTDTQYF.

The rearrangement links TRBV9 to TRBJ1-3, with 9 bases aligning to TRBD1. V was clipped by 4 bases and J by 7 bases; unmatched bases: 12. Germline V gene sequence: CDR1 SGDLS, CDR2 YYNGEE. The CDR3 consists of 16 residues. Here the CDR3 DNA reads TGTGCCAGCAGCCCCACCGCCGGGACAGGGAAGAACACCATATATTTT. Translation: CASSPTAGTGKNTIYF.

Turning to this clone: Its ends do not fully match the called genes, so a read error is possible. The V call is TRBV5-4, the J call TRBJ1-2, with D uncertain. The CDR3 extends over 14 amino acids. Germline CDR1 is SGHNT and CDR2 is YYREEE (reference sequence). This CDR3 is CTSSSGSLNYGYTF. The CDR3 DNA reads as TGTACCAGCAGCTCAGGAAGTCTTAACTATGGCTACACCTTC.

The chain employs TRBV9 and TRBJ2-2, with TRBD1 matching 7 bases. Germline CDR1 is SGDLS and CDR2 is YYNGEE. After removal of 2 bases from V and 0 bases from J, the junction contained 7 bases not matched to a gene. The CDR3 loop spans 17 amino acids. CDR3 region: CASSVPKGQTNTGELFF. CDR3 nucleotides: TGTGCCAGCAGCGTGCCAAAGGGACAGACGAACACCGGGGAGCTGTTTTTT. The entire variable domain, with the rest obtained from reference TRBV9 and TRBJ2-2, is as follows: DSGVTQTPKHLITATGQRVTLRCSPRSGDLSVYWYQQSLDQGLQFLIQYYNGEERAKGNILERFSAQQFPDLHSELNLSSLELGDSALYFCASSVPKGQTNTGELFFGEGSRLTVL.

This chain joins TRBV27 and TRBJ1-2; possible D gene TRBD1, 5 bases. This CDR3 is 13 amino acids long. The V gene lost 6 bases and the J gene lost 5 bases, with 13 bases spanning the gap. CDR1 is MNHEY and CDR2 is SMNVEV in the germline V gene (reference sequence). In nucleotides, the CDR3 is TGTGCCAGCAGCTCGGACATTGGGTATGGCTACACCTTC. Translation gives CASSSDIGYGYTF.

The chain is built from TRBV7-3 and TRBJ1-2; D is perhaps TRBD1 (5 bases). Germline V gene sequence: CDR1 SGHTA, CDR2 FQGTGA. This CDR3 contains 13 residues. V was pared by 4 bases and J by 8 bases, with 14 bases between. CDR3 bases: TGTGCCAGCAGCTCCGGGACTTTAGGGGGCTACACCTTC. Protein sequence: CASSSGTLGGYTF. Variable domain in full (rest from reference TRBV7-3 and TRBJ1-2): GAGVSQTPSNKVTEKGKYVELRCDPISGHTALYWYRQSLGQGPEFLIYFQGTGAADDSGLPNDRFFAVRPEGSVSTLKIQRTERGDSAVYLCASSSGTLGGYTFGSGTRLTVV.

This rearrangement joins TRBV13 to TRBJ2-5; no clear D gene. The J call may be in error: the DNA end matches TRBJ2-7 better. The CDR3 is 11 residues long. Germline loops: CDR1 PRHDT, CDR2 FYEKMQ (reference sequence). The CDR3 reads CASSLLHEQYF. DNA for the CDR3: TGTGCCAGCAGCTTACTCCACGAGCAGTACTTC.

The gene calls are TRBV10-3 and TRBJ1-5, with TRBD1 matching over 8 bases. J lost 2 bases, V lost 6 bases, and 3 bases had no gene match. The CDR3 covers 14 residues. The germline CDR1 and CDR2 sequences are ENHRY and SYGVKD. The DNA of the CDR3 is TGTGCCATCAGGGACAGGGAGGGCAATCAGCCCCAGCATTTT. It is translated as CAIRDREGNQPQHF.